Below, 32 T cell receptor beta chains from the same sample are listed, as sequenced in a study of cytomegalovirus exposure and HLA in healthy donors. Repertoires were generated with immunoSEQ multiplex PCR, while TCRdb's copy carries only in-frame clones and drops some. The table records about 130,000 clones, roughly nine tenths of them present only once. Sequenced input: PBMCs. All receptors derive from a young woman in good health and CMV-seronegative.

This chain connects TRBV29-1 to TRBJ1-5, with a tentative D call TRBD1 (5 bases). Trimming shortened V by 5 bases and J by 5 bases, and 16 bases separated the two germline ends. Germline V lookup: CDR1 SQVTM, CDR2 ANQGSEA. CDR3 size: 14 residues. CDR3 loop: CSVQGGSFDQPQHF. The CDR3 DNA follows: TGCAGCGTTCAGGGTGGCAGTTTCGATCAGCCCCAGCATTTT.

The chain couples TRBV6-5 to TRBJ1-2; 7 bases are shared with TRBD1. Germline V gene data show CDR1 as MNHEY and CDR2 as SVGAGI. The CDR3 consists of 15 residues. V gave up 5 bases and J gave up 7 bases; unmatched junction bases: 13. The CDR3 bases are TGTGCCAGCAGTAAATCCCACAAGGGGGCTGGTGGCTACACCTTC. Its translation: CASSKSHKGAGGYTF.

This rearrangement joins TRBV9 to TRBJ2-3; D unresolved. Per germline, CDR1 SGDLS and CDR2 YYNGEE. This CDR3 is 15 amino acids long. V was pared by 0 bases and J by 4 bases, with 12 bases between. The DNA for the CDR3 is TGTGCCAGCAGCGTAGCGGTGTCAAACGCAGATACGCAGTATTTT. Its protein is CASSVAVSNADTQYF.

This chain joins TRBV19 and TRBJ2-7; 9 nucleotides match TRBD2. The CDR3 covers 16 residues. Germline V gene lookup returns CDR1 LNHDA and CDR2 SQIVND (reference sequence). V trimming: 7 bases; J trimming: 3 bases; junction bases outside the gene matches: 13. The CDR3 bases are TGTGCCAGTAAGCGGGGGGAAGGGGGAGGGCTCTACGAGCAGTACTTC. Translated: CASKRGEGGGLYEQYF.

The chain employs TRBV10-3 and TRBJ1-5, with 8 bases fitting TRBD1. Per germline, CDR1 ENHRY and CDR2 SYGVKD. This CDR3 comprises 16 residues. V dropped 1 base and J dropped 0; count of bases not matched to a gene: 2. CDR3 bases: TGTGCCATCAGTGAGTGGGGGACAGGTAGCAATCAGCCCCAGCATTTT. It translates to CAISEWGTGSNQPQHF.

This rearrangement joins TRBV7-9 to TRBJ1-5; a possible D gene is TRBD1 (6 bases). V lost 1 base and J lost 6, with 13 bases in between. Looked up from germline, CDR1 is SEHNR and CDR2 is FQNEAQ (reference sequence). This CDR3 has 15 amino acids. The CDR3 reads CASSLGGGAGQPQHF. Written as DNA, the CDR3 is TGTGCCAGCAGCTTAGGTGGGGGGGCAGGTCAGCCCCAGCATTTT.

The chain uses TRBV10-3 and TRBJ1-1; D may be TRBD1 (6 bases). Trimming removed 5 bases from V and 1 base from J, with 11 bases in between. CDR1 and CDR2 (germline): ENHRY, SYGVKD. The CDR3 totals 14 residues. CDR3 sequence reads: CAISRQETNTEAFF. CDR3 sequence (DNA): TGTGCCATCAGTAGACAGGAGACGAACACTGAAGCTTTCTTT.

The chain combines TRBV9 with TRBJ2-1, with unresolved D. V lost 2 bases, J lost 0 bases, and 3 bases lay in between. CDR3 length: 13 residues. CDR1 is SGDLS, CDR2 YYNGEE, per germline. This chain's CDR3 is CASSVRSYNEQFF. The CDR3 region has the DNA TGTGCCAGCAGCGTCCGCTCCTACAATGAGCAGTTCTTC. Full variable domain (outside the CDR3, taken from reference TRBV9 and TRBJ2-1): DSGVTQTPKHLITATGQRVTLRCSPRSGDLSVYWYQQSLDQGLQFLIQYYNGEERAKGNILERFSAQQFPDLHSELNLSSLELGDSALYFCASSVRSYNEQFFGPGTRLTVL.

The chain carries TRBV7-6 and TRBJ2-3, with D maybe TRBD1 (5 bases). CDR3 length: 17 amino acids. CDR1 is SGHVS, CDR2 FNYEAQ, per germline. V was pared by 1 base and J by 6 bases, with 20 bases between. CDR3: CASSLGPPGNVEDTQYF. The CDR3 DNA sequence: TGTGCCAGCAGCTTAGGTCCCCCAGGGAATGTTGAGGATACGCAGTATTTT.

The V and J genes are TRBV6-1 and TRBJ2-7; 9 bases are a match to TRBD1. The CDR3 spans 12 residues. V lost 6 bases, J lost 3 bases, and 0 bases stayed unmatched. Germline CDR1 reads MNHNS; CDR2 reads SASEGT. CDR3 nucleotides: TGTGCCAGCAGGGACAGGGGCTACGAGCAGTACTTC. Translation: CASRDRGYEQYF.

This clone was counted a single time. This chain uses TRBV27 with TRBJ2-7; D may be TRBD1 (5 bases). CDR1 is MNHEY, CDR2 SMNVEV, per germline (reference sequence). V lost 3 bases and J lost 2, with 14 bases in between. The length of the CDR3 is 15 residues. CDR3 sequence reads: CASSLGPGGTYEQYF. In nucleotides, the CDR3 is TGTGCCAGCAGTTTGGGGCCAGGCGGAACCTACGAGCAGTACTTC.

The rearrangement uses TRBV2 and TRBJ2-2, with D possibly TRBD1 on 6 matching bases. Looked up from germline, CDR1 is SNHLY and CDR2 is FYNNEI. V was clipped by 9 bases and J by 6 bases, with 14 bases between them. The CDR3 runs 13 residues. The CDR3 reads CASGAGGPGELFF. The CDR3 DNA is TGTGCCAGTGGGGCTGGGGGCCCCGGGGAGCTGTTTTTT.

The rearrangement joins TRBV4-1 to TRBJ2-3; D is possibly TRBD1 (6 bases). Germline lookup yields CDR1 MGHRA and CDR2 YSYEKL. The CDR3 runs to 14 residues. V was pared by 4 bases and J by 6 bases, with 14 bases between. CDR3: CASSPTGSPDTQYF. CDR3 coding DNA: TGCGCCAGCAGCCCCACAGGGTCTCCCGATACGCAGTATTTT.

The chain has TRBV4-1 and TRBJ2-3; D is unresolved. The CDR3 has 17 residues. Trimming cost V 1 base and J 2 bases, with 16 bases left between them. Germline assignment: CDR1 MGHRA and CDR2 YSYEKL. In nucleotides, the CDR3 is TGCGCCAGCAGCCAAGTAAACATGGGCATACTCACAGATACGCAGTATTTT. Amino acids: CASSQVNMGILTDTQYF.

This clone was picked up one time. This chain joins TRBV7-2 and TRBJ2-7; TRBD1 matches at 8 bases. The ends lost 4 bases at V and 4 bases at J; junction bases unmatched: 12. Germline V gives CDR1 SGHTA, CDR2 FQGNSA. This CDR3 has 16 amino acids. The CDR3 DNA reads TGTGCCAGCAGCTGGCAGGGGGCGATCTATCGGTACGAGCAGTACTTC. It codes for CASSWQGAIYRYEQYF.

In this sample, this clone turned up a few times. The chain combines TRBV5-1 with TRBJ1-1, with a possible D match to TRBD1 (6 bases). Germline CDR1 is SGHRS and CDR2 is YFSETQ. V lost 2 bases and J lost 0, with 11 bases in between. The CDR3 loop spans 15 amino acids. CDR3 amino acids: CASSFQTGVNTEAFF. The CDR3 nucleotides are TGCGCCAGCAGCTTTCAGACAGGAGTGAACACTGAAGCTTTCTTT.

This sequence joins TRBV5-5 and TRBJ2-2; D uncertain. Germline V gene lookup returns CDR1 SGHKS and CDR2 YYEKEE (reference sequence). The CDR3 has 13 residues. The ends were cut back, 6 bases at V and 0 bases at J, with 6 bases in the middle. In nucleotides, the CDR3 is TGTGCCAGCACGCAGTCGAACACCGGGGAGCTGTTTTTT. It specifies CASTQSNTGELFF. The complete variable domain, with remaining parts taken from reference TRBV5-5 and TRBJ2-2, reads DAGVTQSPTHLIKTRGQQVTLRCSPISGHKSVSWYQQVLGQGPQFIFQYYEKEERGRGNFPDRFSARQFPNYSSELNVNALLLGDSALYLCASTQSNTGELFFGEGSRLTVL.

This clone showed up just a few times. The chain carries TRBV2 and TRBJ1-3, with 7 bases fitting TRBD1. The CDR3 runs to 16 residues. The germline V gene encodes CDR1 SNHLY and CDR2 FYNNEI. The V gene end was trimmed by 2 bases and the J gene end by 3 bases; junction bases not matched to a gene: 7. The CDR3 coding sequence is TGTGCCAGCAGTGAATCCCTAAGGGGGCATGGAAACACCATATATTTT. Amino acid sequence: CASSESLRGHGNTIYF. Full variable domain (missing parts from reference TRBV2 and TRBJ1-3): EPEVTQTPSHQVTQMGQEVILRCVPISNHLYFYWYRQILGQKVEFLVSFYNNEISEKSEIFDDQFSVERPDGSNFTLKIRSTKLEDSAMYFCASSESLRGHGNTIYFGEGSWLTVV.

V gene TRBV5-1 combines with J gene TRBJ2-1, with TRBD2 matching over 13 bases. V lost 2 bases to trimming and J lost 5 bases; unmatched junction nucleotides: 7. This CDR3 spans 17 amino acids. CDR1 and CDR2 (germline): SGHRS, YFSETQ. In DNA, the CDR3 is TGCGCCAGCAGCTTAATACCGGGACTAGCGGGGAACAATGAGCAGTTCTTC. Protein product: CASSLIPGLAGNNEQFF.

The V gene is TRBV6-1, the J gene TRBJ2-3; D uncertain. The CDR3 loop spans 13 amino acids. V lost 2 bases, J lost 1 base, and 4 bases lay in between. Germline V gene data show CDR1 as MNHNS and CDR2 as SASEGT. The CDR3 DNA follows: TGTGCCAGCAGTGAAACAGGCACAGATACGCAGTATTTT. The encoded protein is CASSETGTDTQYF.

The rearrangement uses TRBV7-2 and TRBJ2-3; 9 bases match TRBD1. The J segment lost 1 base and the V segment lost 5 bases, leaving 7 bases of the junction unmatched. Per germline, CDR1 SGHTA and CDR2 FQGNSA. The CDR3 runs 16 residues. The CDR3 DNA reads TGTGCCAGCAGCCCTGGACAGGGGACTGGCACAGATACGCAGTATTTT. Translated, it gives CASSPGQGTGTDTQYF.

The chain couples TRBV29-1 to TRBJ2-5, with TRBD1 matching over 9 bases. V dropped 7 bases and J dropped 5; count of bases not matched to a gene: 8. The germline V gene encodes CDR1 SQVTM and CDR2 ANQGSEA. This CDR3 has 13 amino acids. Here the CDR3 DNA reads TGCAGCGCCGACGAAGGGACAGGGGAGACCCAGTACTTC. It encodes CSADEGTGETQYF.

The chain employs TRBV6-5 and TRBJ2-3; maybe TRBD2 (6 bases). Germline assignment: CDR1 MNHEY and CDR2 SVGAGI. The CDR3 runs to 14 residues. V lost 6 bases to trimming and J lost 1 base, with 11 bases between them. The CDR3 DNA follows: TGTGCCAGCAGAACCCCTAGCGGCACAGATACGCAGTATTTT. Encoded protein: CASRTPSGTDTQYF.

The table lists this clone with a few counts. CDR3 nucleotide sequence: TGTGCCAGCAGCGTAGGAGGGCATGAGCAGTTCTTC. Translated, it gives CASSVGGHEQFF. V and J are TRBV9 and TRBJ2-1; maybe TRBD2 (5 bases). Trimming removed 0 bases at V and 8 bases at J, with 6 bases between. The germline V gene has CDR1 SGDLS and CDR2 YYNGEE. This CDR3 region has 12 residues.

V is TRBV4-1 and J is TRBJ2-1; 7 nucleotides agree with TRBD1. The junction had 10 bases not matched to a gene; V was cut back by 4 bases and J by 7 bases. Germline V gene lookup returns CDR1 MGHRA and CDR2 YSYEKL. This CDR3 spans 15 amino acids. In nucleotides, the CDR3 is TGCGCCAGCAGCCGTACAGGGGCGAGGGATAATGAGCAGTTCTTC. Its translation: CASSRTGARDNEQFF.

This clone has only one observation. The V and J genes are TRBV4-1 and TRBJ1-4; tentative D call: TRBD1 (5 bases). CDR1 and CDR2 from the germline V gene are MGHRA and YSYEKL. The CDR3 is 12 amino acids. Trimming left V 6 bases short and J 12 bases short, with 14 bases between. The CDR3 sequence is CASRAAEGELFF. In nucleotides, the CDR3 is TGCGCCAGCAGGGCCGCTGAAGGGGAACTGTTTTTT.

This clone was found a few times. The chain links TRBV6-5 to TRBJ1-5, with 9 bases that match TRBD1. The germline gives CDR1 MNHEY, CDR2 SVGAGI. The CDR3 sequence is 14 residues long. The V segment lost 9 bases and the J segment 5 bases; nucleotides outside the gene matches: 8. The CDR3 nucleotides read TGTGCCAGTAGGACAGGGGCTCGGGATCAGCCCCAGCATTTT. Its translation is CASRTGARDQPQHF.

DNA for the CDR3: TGTGCCAGCAGTTACTCCGGGAGGGGAGGAAACACCATATATTTT. Amino acids: CASSYSGRGGNTIYF. The chain couples TRBV6-5 to TRBJ1-3, with D perhaps matching TRBD1 (5 bases). CDR3 length equals 15 residues. V dropped 0 bases and J dropped 4 bases, with 10 bases sitting between them. Germline CDR1 is MNHEY and CDR2 is SVGAGI.

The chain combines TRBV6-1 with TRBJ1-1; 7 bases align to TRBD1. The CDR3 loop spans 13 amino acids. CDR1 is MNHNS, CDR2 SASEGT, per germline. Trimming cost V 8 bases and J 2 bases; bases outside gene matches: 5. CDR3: CASGRQGNTEAFF. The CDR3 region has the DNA TGTGCCAGCGGACGACAGGGCAACACTGAAGCTTTCTTT.

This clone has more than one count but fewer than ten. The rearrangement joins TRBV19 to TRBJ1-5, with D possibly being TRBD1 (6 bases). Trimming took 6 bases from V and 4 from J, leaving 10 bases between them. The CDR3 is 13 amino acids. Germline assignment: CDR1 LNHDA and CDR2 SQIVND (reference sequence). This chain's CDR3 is CASSLGQNQPQHF. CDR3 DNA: TGTGCCAGTAGCCTCGGACAGAATCAGCCCCAGCATTTT.

The DNA for the CDR3 is TGTGCCAGCAGCCTGGCTTGGGGGGCCTACGAGCAGTACTTC. Protein: CASSLAWGAYEQYF. This chain uses TRBV27 with TRBJ2-7; weak D call: TRBD2 (6 bases). The germline V and J ends were trimmed by 6 bases and 2 bases, with 14 bases remaining between them. CDR3 size: 14 residues. Germline values: CDR1 MNHEY, CDR2 SMNVEV (reference sequence).

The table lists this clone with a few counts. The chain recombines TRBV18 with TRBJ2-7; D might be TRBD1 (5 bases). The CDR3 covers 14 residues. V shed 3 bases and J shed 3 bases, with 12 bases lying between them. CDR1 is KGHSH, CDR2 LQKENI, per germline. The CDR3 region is CASSPQTAHYEQYF. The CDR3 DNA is TGTGCCAGCTCACCGCAGACAGCACACTACGAGCAGTACTTC.